These 24 T cell receptor beta chains were sequenced from one sample in a study of cytomegalovirus exposure and HLA in healthy donors. Amplification used 60 Vbeta primers and 13 Jbeta primers. The method was immunoSEQ multiplex PCR; TCRdb's version includes in-frame clones alone and lacks a portion of them. Its table records about 140,000 clones. The sequencing sample was made of PBMCs. The receptors come from a woman between 18 and 30 years old in good health and CMV-seronegative.

J is TRBJ1-1 and V is TRBV4-3; TRBD1 aligns across 9 bases. This CDR3 region has 15 residues. J gave up 5 bases and V 0 bases, and 4 bases lay outside the gene matches. Germline V lookup: CDR1 LGHNA, CDR2 YSLEER. The DNA for the CDR3 is TGCGCCAGCAGCCAAGACGGGACAGGGTATACTGAAGCTTTCTTT. Its protein is CASSQDGTGYTEAFF.

The chain couples TRBV28 to TRBJ1-3, with 9 positions matching TRBD1. CDR1 is MDHEN and CDR2 is SYDVKM in the germline V gene. The V segment lost 4 bases and the J segment 3 bases; nucleotides outside the gene matches: 7. The length of the CDR3 is 16 residues. The CDR3, as DNA: TGTGCCAGCAGTTCGCCCGGGACAGGGAGTGGAAACACCATATATTTT. It codes for CASSSPGTGSGNTIYF.

The genes are TRBV30 and TRBJ1-5; D remains unclear. Germline loops: CDR1 GTSNPN, CDR2 SVGIG (reference sequence). V was shortened by 0 bases and J by 3 bases, with 15 bases between the two germline ends. This CDR3 contains 16 residues. As DNA, the CDR3 is TGTGCCTGGAGTGTGACTTTCGGCCGGAACAATCAGCCCCAGCATTTT. It codes for CAWSVTFGRNNQPQHF. The full variable domain, in which reference TRBV30 and TRBJ1-5 provide the parts outside the CDR3, is SQTIHQWPATLVQPVGSPLSLECTVEGTSNPNLYWYRQAAGRGLQLLFYSVGIGQISSEVPQNLSASRPQDRQFILSSKKLLLSDSGFYLCAWSVTFGRNNQPQHFGDGTRLSIL.

Points on this clone: The junction departs from germline at one end; a sequencing error may be responsible. The rearrangement joins TRBV18 to TRBJ1-2; a weak D match, TRBD1 (5 bases). The CDR3 totals 14 residues. From germline, CDR1 is KGHSH and CDR2 LQKENI. The CDR3 DNA reads TGTGCCAGCTCCCCACAGGACTCTAACTATGGCTACACCTTC. Protein: CASSPQDSNYGYTF.

J is TRBJ2-1 and V is TRBV7-6; 7 positions agree with TRBD1. CDR1 is SGHVS, CDR2 FNYEAQ, per germline. Trimming cost V 1 base and J 2 bases; bases outside gene matches: 11. The CDR3 totals 18 residues. The CDR3 loop is CASSLGWGDRVAYNEQFF. The CDR3 DNA reads as TGTGCCAGCAGCTTAGGTTGGGGAGACAGGGTAGCCTACAATGAGCAGTTCTTC.

On this clone itself: The sample carries other DNA sequences with the same CDR3. This chain uses TRBV7-6 with TRBJ1-5; D perhaps matches TRBD1 (5 bases). This CDR3 has 14 residues. V lost 1 base and J lost 2, with 6 bases in between. CDR1 is SGHVS, CDR2 FNYEAQ, per germline. The DNA of the CDR3 is TGTGCCAGCAGCTTAGGGGGGGGCAATCAGCCCCAGCATTTT. This encodes CASSLGGGNQPQHF.

This rearrangement joins TRBV7-3 to TRBJ1-2, with a weak D call TRBD1 (5 bases). CDR1 is SGHTA, CDR2 FQGTGA, per germline. The CDR3 totals 13 residues. The V and J ends lost 2 bases and 7 bases respectively, with 11 bases between them. The CDR3 DNA is TGTGCCAGCAGCTTAGGAACAGGCGTTGGCTACACCTTC. Translating it yields CASSLGTGVGYTF.

This chain joins TRBV27 and TRBJ2-3, with TRBD2 identical over 11 bases. The V gene end was trimmed by 6 bases and the J gene end by 0 bases; junction bases not matched to a gene: 2. The CDR3 consists of 15 residues. Germline CDR1 and CDR2: MNHEY and SMNVEV (reference sequence). The CDR3 sequence is CASSGLAGSTDTQYF. The CDR3 bases are TGTGCCAGCAGCGGACTAGCGGGTAGCACAGATACGCAGTATTTT.

This chain uses TRBV7-6 with TRBJ2-3; 16 nucleotides line up with TRBD2. In germline, CDR1 is SGHVS, CDR2 FNYEAQ. After removal of 0 bases from V and 5 bases from J, the junction contained 5 bases not matched to a gene. The length of the CDR3 is 18 residues. The CDR3 coding sequence is TGTGCCAGCAGCTTAGCCGGGACTAGCGGGAGGGAGGGAGATACGCAGTATTTT. Its protein product is CASSLAGTSGREGDTQYF. Full variable domain (rest looked up from reference TRBV7-6 and TRBJ2-3): GAGVSQSPRYKVTKRGQDVALRCDPISGHVSLYWYRQALGQGPEFLTYFNYEAQQDKSGLPNDRFSAERPEGSISTLTIQRTEQRDSAMYRCASSLAGTSGREGDTQYFGPGTRLTVL.

This chain uses TRBV11-2 with TRBJ2-5; 7 bases line up with TRBD1. The J segment lost 5 bases and the V segment lost 5 bases, leaving 14 bases of the junction unmatched. This CDR3 comprises 16 residues. CDR1 and CDR2 (germline): SGHAT, FQNNGV. CDR3: CASSITRQGLRETQYF. The CDR3 DNA follows: TGTGCCAGCAGCATAACTAGACAGGGTTTAAGGGAGACCCAGTACTTC.

The V and J genes are TRBV13 and TRBJ2-1; 13 bases align to TRBD2. The CDR3 length is 16 residues. Germline CDR1 and CDR2: PRHDT and FYEKMQ (reference sequence). The J segment lost 5 bases and the V segment lost 1 base, leaving 2 bases of the junction unmatched. CDR3 sequence reads: CASSLDGTSGDNEQFF. The CDR3 DNA sequence: TGTGCCAGCAGCTTAGACGGGACTAGCGGGGACAATGAGCAGTTCTTC.

The chain has TRBV30 and TRBJ2-1, with TRBD2 matching 7 bases. V was pared by 1 base and J by 6 bases, with 9 bases of the junction left unmatched. Germline-derived CDR1 and CDR2 are GTSNPN and SVGIG (reference sequence). The CDR3 consists of 15 residues. Written as DNA, the CDR3 is TGTGCCTGGAGTGCCGGACTAGGAATGGGCAATGAGCAGTTCTTC. This encodes CAWSAGLGMGNEQFF.

The rearrangement joins TRBV10-3 to TRBJ1-1; 7 bases map to TRBD1. V was pared by 6 bases and J by 8 bases, with 3 bases of the junction left unmatched. The CDR3 runs 11 residues. In germline, CDR1 is ENHRY, CDR2 SYGVKD. The CDR3 loop is CAIRGTAEAFF. The CDR3 DNA is TGTGCCATCAGGGGGACAGCGGAAGCTTTCTTT.

The gene calls are TRBV6-5 and TRBJ1-5, with TRBD1 as a possible D gene (5 bases). The germline V and J ends were trimmed by 5 bases and 4 bases, with 9 bases remaining between them. Germline V lookup: CDR1 MNHEY, CDR2 SVGAGI. This CDR3 comprises 13 residues. The CDR3 DNA is TGTGCCAGCAGTGACAGCCGGAATCAGCCCCAGCATTTT. Protein product: CASSDSRNQPQHF.

V usage is TRBV4-1 and J usage is TRBJ2-7, with 7 bases matching TRBD1. The J segment lost 0 bases and the V segment lost 1 base, leaving 15 bases of the junction unmatched. Germline V lookup: CDR1 MGHRA, CDR2 YSYEKL. CDR3 length: 19 residues. The CDR3 sequence: CASSQVGTEVLFSSYEQYV. The CDR3 nucleotides read TGCGCCAGCAGCCAAGTCGGGACAGAAGTTCTTTTTAGCTCCTACGAGCAGTACGTC.

The chain is built from TRBV10-3 and TRBJ1-1; 9 nucleotides agree with TRBD1. From germline, CDR1 is ENHRY and CDR2 SYGVKD. Unmatched junction bases numbered 7, after V lost 11 bases and J lost 3 bases. The CDR3 totals 13 residues. The CDR3 DNA reads as TGTGCCGTGGGGACAGGGCGCGACACTGAAGCTTTCTTT. Residues: CAVGTGRDTEAFF.

This rearrangement joins TRBV19 to TRBJ2-1; 14 bases fit TRBD2. The germline V gene has CDR1 LNHDA and CDR2 SQIVND (reference sequence). The V segment lost 5 bases and the J segment 11 bases; nucleotides outside the gene matches: 8. The CDR3 is 15 amino acids. CDR3 coding DNA: TGTGCCAGTAGTTCACCGGGACTAGCGGGAGTGAAGCAGTTCTTC. Protein: CASSSPGLAGVKQFF.

The rearrangement uses TRBV19 and TRBJ1-5; D might be TRBD1 (5 bases). The CDR3 length is 16 residues. Between the trimmed V and J ends, which lost 4 bases and 5 bases, there was a span of 18 bases. Looked up from germline, CDR1 is LNHDA and CDR2 is SQIVND (reference sequence). CDR3 coding DNA: TGTGCCAGTAGTACAGATCCGAGCAGGGTTTATCAGCCCCAGCATTTT. Its translation is CASSTDPSRVYQPQHF.

As DNA, the CDR3 is TGTGCCAGCAGCCCACCGGGACAGGGAAGCTCTGGGGCCAACGTCCTGACTTTC. Protein product: CASSPPGQGSSGANVLTF. This rearrangement joins TRBV5-4 to TRBJ2-6; TRBD1 matches 9 bases. Per germline, CDR1 SGHNT and CDR2 YYREEE (reference sequence). The V segment lost 4 bases and the J segment 0 bases; nucleotides outside the gene matches: 8. The CDR3 has 18 residues.

The chain links TRBV7-3 to TRBJ2-3; tentatively, D is TRBD2 (5 bases). Germline CDR1 is SGHTA and CDR2 is FQGTGA. The CDR3 covers 15 residues. Trimming removed 3 bases from V and 0 bases from J, with 10 bases in between. The CDR3 sequence is CASSFLPGSTDTQYF. The CDR3 DNA reads as TGTGCCAGCAGCTTCTTACCGGGAAGCACAGATACGCAGTATTTT.

V is TRBV12-5 and J is TRBJ2-5, with 8 bases fitting TRBD1. The germline V gene encodes CDR1 LGHNT and CDR2 FRNRAP. CDR3 length: 13 amino acids. After removal of 6 bases from V and 5 bases from J, the junction contained 5 bases not matched to a gene. DNA for the CDR3: TGTGCTAGTGGCCCGGACAGGGATGAGACCCAGTACTTC. Its translation: CASGPDRDETQYF.

The rearrangement uses TRBV1 and TRBJ2-3; TRBD2, the D gene given by the table, was not confirmed from the DNA. TRBV1 is recorded as a pseudogene. This CDR3 is built from 13 residues. CDR3 in DNA: TGCACCAGCAGCCAGCTAAGAACAGATACGCAGTATTTT. It translates to CTSSQLRTDTQYF.

This chain uses TRBV7-9 with TRBJ2-7; TRBD1 matches at 7 bases. The CDR3 extends over 15 amino acids. V dropped 3 bases and J dropped 4; count of bases not matched to a gene: 9. The V gene's germline CDR1 is SEHNR and CDR2 FQNEAQ (reference sequence). DNA for the CDR3: TGTGCCAGCAGCTTTGCGGACAGGTTGGGTTACGAGCAGTACGTC. The encoded protein is CASSFADRLGYEQYV.

The genes are TRBV6-1 and TRBJ2-7; 7 bases align to TRBD2. Germline CDR1 reads MNHNS; CDR2 reads SASEGT. The CDR3 is made up of 15 amino acids. Trimming cost V 3 bases and J 0 bases; bases outside gene matches: 5. CDR3 bases: TGTGCCAGCAGTGATACGGGGGGTGGCTCCTACGAGCAGTACTTC. Amino acid sequence: CASSDTGGGSYEQYF.